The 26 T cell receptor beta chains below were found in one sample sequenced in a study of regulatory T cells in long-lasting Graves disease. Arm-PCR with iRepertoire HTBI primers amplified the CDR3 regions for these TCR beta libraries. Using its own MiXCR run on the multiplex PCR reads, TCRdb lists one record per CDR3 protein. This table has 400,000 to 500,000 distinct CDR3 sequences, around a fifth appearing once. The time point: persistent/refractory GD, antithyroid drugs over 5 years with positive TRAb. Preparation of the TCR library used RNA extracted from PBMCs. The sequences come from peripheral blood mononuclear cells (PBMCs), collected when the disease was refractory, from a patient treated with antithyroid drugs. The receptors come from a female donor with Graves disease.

The CDR3 DNA sequence: TGTGCCAGCTCATTCCGGACTAGCGGTGAAGAGACCCAGTACTTC. It is translated as CASSFRTSGEETQYF. The gene calls are TRBV18 and TRBJ2-5; 10 bases agree with TRBD2. The V and J ends lost 5 bases and 3 bases, in that order; junction bases with no gene match: 6. Looked up from germline, CDR1 is KGHSH and CDR2 is LQKENI. This CDR3 region has 15 residues.

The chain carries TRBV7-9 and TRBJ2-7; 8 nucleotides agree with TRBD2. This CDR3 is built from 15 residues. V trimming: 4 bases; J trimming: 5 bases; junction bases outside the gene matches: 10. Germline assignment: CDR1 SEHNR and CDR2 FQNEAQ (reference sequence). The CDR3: CASSWGSGAENEQYF. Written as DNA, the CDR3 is TGTGCCAGCAGCTGGGGTAGCGGGGCGGAAAACGAGCAGTACTTC. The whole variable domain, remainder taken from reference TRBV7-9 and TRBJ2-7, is DTGVSQNPRHKITKRGQNVTFRCDPISEHNRLYWYRQTLGQGPEFLTYFQNEAQLEKSRLLSDRFSAERPKGSFSTLEIQRTEQGDSAMYLCASSWGSGAENEQYFGPGTRLTVT.

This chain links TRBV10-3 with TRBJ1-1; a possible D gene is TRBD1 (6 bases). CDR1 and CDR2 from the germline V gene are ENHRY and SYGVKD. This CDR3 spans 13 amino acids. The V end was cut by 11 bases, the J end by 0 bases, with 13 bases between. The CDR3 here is CAVNRDMNTEAFF. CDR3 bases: TGTGCCGTCAATCGGGACATGAACACTGAAGCTTTCTTT.

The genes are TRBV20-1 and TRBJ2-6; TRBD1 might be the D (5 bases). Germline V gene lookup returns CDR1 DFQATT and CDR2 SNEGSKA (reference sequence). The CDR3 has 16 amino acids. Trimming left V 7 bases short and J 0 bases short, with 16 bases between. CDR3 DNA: TGCAGTGGTCGAGCCAGGACAACCTCTGGGGCCAACGTCCTGACTTTC. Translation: CSGRARTTSGANVLTF.

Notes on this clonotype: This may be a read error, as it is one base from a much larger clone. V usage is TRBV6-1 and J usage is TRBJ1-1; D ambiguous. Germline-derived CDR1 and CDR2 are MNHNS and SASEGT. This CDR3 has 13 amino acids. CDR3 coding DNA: TGTGCCGGCAGTAAGACACCGAACACTGAAGCTTTCTTT. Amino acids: CAGSKTPNTEAFF.

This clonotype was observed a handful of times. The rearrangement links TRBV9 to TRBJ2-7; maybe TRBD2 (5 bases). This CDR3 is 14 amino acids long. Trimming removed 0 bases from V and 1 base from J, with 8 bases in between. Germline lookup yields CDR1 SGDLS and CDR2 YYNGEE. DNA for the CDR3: TGTGCCAGCAGCGTAGCTGGGGAGTCCTACGAGCAGTACTTC. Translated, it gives CASSVAGESYEQYF.

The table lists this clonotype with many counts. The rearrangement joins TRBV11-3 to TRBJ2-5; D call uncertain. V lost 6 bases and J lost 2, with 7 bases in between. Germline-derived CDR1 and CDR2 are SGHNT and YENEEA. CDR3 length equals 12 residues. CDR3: CASSFPQETQYF. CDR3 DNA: TGTGCCAGCAGTTTCCCTCAAGAGACCCAGTACTTC.

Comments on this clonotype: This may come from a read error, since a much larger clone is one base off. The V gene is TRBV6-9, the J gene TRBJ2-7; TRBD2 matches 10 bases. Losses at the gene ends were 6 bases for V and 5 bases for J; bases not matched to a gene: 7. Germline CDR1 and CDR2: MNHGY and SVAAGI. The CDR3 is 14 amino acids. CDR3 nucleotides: TGTGCCAGCAGATATGGACTAGCGGCCCACGAGCAGTACTTC. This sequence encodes CASRYGLAAHEQYF.

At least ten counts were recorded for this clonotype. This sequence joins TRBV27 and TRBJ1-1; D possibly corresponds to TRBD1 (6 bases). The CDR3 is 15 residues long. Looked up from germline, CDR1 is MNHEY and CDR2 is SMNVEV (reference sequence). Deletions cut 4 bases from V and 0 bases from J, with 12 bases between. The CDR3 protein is CASSYRTDLNTEAFF. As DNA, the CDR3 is TGTGCCAGCAGTTACAGGACAGATTTGAACACTGAAGCTTTCTTT.

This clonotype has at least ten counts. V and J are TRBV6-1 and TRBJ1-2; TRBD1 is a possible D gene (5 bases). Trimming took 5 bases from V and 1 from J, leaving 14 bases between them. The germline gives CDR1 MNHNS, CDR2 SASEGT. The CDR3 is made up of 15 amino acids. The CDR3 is CASSLLSGGNYGYTF. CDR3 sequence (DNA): TGTGCCAGCAGTCTCCTTTCGGGGGGTAACTATGGCTACACCTTC.

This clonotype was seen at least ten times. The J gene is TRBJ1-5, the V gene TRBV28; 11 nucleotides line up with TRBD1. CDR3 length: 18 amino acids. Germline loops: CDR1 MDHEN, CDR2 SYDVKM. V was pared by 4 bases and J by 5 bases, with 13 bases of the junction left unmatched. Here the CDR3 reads CASSSWGVGQGAHQPQHF. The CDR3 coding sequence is TGTGCCAGCAGTTCTTGGGGAGTTGGACAGGGGGCCCATCAGCCCCAGCATTTT.

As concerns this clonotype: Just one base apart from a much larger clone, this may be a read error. The CDR3 is CASSLGTGCGEQYF. As DNA, the CDR3 is TGTGCCAGCAGCTTAGGGACGGGGTGTGGCGAGCAGTACTTC. The chain joins TRBV7-2 to TRBJ2-7, with a tentative D call TRBD2 (5 bases). From germline, CDR1 is SGHTA and CDR2 FQGNSA. This CDR3 contains 14 residues. The V and J ends lost 1 base and 6 bases respectively, with 13 bases between them.

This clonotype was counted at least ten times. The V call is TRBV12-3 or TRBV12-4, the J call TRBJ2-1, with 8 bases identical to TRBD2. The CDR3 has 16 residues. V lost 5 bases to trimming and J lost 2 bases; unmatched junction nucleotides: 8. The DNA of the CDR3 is TGTGCCAGCAGTACTGTAGCGGGACCCGCCTACAATGAGCAGTTCTTC. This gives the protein CASSTVAGPAYNEQFF.

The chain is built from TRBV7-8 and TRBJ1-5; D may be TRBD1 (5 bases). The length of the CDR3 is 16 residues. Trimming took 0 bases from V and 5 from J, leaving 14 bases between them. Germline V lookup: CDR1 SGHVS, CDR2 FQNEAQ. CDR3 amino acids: CASSLAFRGEDQPQHF. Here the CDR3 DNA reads TGTGCCAGCAGCTTAGCTTTTCGGGGGGAAGATCAGCCCCAGCATTTT.

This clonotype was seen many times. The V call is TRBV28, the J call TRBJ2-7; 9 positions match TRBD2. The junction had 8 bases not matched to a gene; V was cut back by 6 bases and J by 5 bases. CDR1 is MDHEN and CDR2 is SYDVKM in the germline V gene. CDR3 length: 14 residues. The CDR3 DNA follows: TGTGCCAGCAGGTCTAGCGGGATGAGAAACGAGCAGTACTTC. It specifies CASRSSGMRNEQYF.

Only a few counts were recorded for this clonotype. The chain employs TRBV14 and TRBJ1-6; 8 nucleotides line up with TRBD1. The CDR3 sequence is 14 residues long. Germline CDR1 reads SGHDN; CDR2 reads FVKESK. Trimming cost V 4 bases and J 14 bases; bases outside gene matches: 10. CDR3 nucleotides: TGTGCCAGCAGCCGAGACAGGGGATTTCGCGCCCTCCACTTT. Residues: CASSRDRGFRALHF.

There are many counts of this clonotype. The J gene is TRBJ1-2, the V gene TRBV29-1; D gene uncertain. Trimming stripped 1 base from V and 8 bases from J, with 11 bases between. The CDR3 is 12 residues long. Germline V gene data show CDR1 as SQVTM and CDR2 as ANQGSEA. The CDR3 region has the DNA TGCAGCGTTGAAGGGACGGTCGGAGGCTACACCTTC. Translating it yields CSVEGTVGGYTF.

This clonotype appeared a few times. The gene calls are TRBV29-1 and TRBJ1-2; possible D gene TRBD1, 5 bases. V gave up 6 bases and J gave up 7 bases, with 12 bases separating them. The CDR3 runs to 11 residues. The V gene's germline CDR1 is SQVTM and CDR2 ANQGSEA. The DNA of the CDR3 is TGCAGCGTCGGCAGGGAAGGTGGCTACACCTTC. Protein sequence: CSVGREGGYTF. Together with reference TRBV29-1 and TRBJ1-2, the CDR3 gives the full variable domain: SAVISQKPSRDICQRGTSLTIQCQVDSQVTMMFWYRQQPGQSLTLIATANQGSEATYESGFVIDKFPISRPNLTFSTLTVSNMSPEDSSIYLCSVGREGGYTFGSGTRLTVV.

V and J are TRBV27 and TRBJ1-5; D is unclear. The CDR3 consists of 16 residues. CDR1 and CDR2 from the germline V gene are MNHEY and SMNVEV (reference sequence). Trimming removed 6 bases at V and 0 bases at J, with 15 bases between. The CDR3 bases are TGTGCCAGCAGACTTTATGGCGCCAGTAGCAATCAGCCCCAGCATTTT. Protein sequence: CASRLYGASSNQPQHF.

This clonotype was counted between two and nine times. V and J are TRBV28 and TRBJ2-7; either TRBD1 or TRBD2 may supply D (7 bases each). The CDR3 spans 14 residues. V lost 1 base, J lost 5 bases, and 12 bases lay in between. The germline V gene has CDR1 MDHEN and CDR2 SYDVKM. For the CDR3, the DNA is TGTGCCAGCAGTTTATCAGGGGGGGAAAACGAGCAGTACTTC. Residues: CASSLSGGENEQYF.

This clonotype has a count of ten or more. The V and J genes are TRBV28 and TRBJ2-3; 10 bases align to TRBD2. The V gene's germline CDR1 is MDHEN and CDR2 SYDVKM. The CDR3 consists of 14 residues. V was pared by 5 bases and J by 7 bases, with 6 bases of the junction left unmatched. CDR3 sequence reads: CASSLRTSGNTQYF. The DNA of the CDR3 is TGTGCCAGCAGTCTTCGGACTAGCGGAAATACGCAGTATTTT.

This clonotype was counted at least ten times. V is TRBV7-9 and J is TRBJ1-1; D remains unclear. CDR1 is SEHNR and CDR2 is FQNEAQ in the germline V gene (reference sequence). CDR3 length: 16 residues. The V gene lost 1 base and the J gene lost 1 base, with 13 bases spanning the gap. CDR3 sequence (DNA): TGTGCCAGCAGCTTAGGGTCCGCCTATGGGAACACTGAAGCTTTCTTT. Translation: CASSLGSAYGNTEAFF.

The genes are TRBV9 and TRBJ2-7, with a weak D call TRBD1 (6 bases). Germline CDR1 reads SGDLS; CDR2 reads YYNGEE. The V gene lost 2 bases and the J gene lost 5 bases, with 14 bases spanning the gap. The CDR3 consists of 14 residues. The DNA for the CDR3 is TGTGCCAGCAGCGTTTTAGGGGGTTGGGACGAGCAGTACTTC. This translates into CASSVLGGWDEQYF. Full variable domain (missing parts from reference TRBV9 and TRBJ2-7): DSGVTQTPKHLITATGQRVTLRCSPRSGDLSVYWYQQSLDQGLQFLIQYYNGEERAKGNILERFSAQQFPDLHSELNLSSLELGDSALYFCASSVLGGWDEQYFGPGTRLTVT.

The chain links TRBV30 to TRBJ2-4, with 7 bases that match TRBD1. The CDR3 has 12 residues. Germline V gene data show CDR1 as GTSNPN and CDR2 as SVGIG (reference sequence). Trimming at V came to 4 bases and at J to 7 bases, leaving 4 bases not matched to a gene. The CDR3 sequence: CAWNTGENIQYF. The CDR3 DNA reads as TGTGCCTGGAATACAGGGGAGAACATTCAGTACTTC. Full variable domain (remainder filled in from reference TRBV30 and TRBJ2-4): SQTIHQWPATLVQPVGSPLSLECTVEGTSNPNLYWYRQAAGRGLQLLFYSVGIGQISSEVPQNLSASRPQDRQFILSSKKLLLSDSGFYLCAWNTGENIQYFGAGTRLSVL.

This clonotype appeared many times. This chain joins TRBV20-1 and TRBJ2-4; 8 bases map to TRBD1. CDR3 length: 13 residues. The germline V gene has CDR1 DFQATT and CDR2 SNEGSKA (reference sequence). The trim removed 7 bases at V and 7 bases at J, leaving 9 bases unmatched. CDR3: CSGDRTPRNIQYF. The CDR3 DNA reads TGCAGTGGGGACAGGACCCCGCGGAACATTCAGTACTTC.

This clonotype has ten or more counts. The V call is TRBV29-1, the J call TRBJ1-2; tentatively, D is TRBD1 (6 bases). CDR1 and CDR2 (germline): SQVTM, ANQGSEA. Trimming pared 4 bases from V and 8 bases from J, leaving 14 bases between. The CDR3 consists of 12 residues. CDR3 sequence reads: CSVVGGRRGYTF. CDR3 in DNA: TGCAGCGTTGTAGGGGGGCGCCGGGGCTACACCTTC.